This T cell receptor beta chain emerged from a study of cytotoxic CD8 clonotypes in ibrutinib-treated CLL. Findings and limits, study-wide: At ibrutinib response, clonality increased, and at progression it declined back toward baseline. In comparison with age-matched healthy donors, baseline clonality was higher and tracked circulating CD8+ T-cell counts.

V lost 3 bases and J lost 6; bases outside the gene matches: 9. The CDR3 sequence is 15 residues long. The germline V gene has CDR1 SQVTM and CDR2 ANQGSEA. Sequencing was performed with immunoSEQ multiplex PCR; in TCRdb, only in-frame clones are kept and a portion is missing. The repertoire has nearly 50,000 clones, 57% of them found once; the top ten carry around 30%. Worth noting for this clone: Its antigen is undetermined.

Specimen: PBMCs, collected after 24 months of ibrutinib treatment. The TCR comes from a human donor with chronic lymphocytic leukemia. V is TRBV29-1 and J is TRBJ1-4; TRBD1 matches at 8 bases. The CDR3 spells CSVEGVTGEDEKLFF. The CDR3 nucleotides are TGCAGCGTTGAGGGGGTGACAGGGGAGGATGAAAAACTGTTTTTT.